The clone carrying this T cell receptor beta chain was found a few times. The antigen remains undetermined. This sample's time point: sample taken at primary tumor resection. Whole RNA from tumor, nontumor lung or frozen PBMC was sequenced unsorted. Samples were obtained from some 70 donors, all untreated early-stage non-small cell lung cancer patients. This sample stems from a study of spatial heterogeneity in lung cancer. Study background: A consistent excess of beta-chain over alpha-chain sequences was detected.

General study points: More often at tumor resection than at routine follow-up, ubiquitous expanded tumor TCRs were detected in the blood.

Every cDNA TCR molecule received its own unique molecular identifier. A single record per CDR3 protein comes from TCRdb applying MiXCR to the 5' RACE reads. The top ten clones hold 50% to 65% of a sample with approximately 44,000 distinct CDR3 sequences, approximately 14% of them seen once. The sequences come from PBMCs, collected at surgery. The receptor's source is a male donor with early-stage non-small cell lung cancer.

The CDR3 is CSARPEDYGYTF. In nucleotides, the CDR3 is TGCAGTGCCCGGCCGGAGGACTATGGCTACACCTTC. The chain combines TRBV20-1 with TRBJ1-2; unclear D gene. This CDR3 is 12 amino acids long. V lost 6 bases to trimming and J lost 3 bases, with 11 bases between them. CDR1 DFQATT and CDR2 SNEGSKA come from the germline V gene (reference sequence).